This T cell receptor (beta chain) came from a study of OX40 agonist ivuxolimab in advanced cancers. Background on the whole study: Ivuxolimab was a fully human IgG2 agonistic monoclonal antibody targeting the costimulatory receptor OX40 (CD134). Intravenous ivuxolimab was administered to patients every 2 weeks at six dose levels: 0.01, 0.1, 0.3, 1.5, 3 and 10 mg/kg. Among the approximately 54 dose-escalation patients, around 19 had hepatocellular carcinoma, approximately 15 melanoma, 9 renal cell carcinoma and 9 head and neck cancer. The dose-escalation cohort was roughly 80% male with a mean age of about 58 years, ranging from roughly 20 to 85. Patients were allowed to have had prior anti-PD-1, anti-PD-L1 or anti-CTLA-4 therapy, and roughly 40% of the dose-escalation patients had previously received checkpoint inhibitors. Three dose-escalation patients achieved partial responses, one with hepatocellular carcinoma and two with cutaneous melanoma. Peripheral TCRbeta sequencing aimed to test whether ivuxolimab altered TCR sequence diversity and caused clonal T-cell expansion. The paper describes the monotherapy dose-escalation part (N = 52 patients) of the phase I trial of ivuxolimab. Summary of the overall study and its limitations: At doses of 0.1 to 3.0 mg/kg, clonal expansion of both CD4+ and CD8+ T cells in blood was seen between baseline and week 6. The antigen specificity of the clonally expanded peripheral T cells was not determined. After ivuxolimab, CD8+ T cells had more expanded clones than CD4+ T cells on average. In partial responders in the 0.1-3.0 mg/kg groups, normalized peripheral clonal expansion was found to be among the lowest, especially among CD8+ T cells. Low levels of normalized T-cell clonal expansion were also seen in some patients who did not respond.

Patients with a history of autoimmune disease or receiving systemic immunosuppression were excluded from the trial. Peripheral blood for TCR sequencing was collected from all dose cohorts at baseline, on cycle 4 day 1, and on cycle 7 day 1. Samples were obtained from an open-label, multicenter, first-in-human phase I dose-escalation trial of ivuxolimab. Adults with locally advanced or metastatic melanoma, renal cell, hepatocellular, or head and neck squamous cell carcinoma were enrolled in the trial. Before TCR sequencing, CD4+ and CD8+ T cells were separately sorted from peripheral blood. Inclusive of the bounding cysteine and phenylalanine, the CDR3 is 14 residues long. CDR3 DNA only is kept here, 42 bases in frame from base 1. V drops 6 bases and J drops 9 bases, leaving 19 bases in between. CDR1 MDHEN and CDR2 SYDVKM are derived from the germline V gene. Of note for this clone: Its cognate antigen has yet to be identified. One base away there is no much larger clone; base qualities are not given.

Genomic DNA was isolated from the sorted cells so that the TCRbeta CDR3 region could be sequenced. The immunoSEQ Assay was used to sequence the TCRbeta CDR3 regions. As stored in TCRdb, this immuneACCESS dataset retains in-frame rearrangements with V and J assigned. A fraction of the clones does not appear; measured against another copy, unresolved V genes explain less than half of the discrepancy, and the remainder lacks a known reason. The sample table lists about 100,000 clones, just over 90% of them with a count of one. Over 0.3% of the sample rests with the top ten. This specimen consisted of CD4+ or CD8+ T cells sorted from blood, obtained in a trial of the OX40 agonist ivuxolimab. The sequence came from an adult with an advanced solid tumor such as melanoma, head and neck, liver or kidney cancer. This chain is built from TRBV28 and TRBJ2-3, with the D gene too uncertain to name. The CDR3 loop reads CASSNPTSIGTQYF. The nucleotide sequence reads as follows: TGTGCCAGCAGCAATCCGACTTCAATAGGGACGCAGTATTTT. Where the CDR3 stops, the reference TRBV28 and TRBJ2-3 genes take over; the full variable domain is DVKVTQSSRYLVKRTGEKVFLECVQDMDHENMFWYRQDPGLGLRLIYFSYDVKMKEKGDIPEGYSVSREKKERFSLILESASTNQTSMYLCASSNPTSIGTQYFGPGTRLTVL.